The present entry profiles one TCR beta chain with its context. Its antigen is undetermined. Its ends do not fully match the called genes, so a read error is possible. The data derive from a study of OX40 agonist ivuxolimab in advanced cancers. The CDR3 runs to 14 residues. Germline-derived CDR1 and CDR2 are SSHAT and FNYEAQ (reference sequence). Repertoires were generated with immunoSEQ multiplex PCR, while TCRdb's copy carries only in-frame clones and drops some. Of around 68,000 clones listed, under 95% are singletons. Study-wide results and caveats: CD4+ and CD8+ blood T cells expanded clonally by week 6 at 0.1 to 3.0 mg/kg.

The chain employs TRBV7-7 and TRBJ2-1; D is perhaps TRBD1 or TRBD2 (6 bases each). Sequenced material: CD4+ or CD8+ T cells sorted from blood, taken in a trial of the OX40 agonist ivuxolimab. This sequence was found in an adult with an advanced solid tumor such as melanoma, head and neck, liver or kidney cancer. The CDR3 DNA sequence: TGTGCTAGCAGCTTAGGGCACAGGGAGGATGAGCAGTTCTTC. It codes for CASSLGHREDEQFF.